The T cell receptor beta chain under discussion was sequenced for a study of T cell clusters in autoimmune cytopenias. This clonotype ranks as medium-sized in terms of frequency. The antigen is not known. Multiplex touch-down PCR amplified TRB using TRB-A and TRB-B pools in one tube. TCRdb reprocessed the multiplex PCR reads, keeping one entry per CDR3 protein, no DNA. The listing contains about 15,000 distinct CDR3 sequences. The CDR3 has 14 amino acids. Per germline, CDR1 GTSNPN and CDR2 SVGIG (reference sequence). TRB was amplified from approximately 250 ng of peripheral blood genomic DNA per sample. Regarding the study as a whole: TRB repertoire shifts in secondary cytopenia and chronic lymphocytic leukemia mostly reflected lymphoma, not autoimmunity. Active autoimmune hepatitis patients had about 3.3-fold fewer exclusive TRB clusters than healthy donors.

This same sample was also part of a study on T cell repertoires in aging, cancer and after chemotherapy. That work states: Clear clonal overlap appeared across healthy donor samples taken over several months to years. Immunological memory after chemotherapy cannot be judged from the repertoire data.

The chain combines TRBV30 with TRBJ2-2; TCRdb outputs TRBD2, but without DNA this stays unchecked. The sample was peripheral blood. This receptor was taken from a human donor in good health. The CDR3 is CAWRSSAEGGELFF.